This TCR beta chain comes out of a study of T cell responses to AZD1222 COVID-19 vaccine. With respect to this clone: What it binds is unknown.

Germline-derived CDR1 and CDR2 are SGHAT and FQDESV (reference sequence). With 5 bases clipped from V and 4 bases from J, the junction kept 9 bases outside the gene matches. The CDR3 sequence is 16 residues long. The protocol was immunoSEQ multiplex PCR, while the TCRdb copy is restricted to in-frame clones and leaves out a portion. Here the sample spans tens of thousands of clones, less than 95% being singletons. Study outcomes and limitations: Within unmutated variant regions lay the reported targets of nearly half of spike-specific TCRs.

The receptor comes from an adult who received the AZD1222 COVID-19 vaccine. The sample in question was peripheral blood, obtained 28 days after the second AZD1222 dose. The chain couples TRBV11-1 to TRBJ2-3; TRBD1 agrees at 10 bases. CDR3 loop: CASSLGPGTGADTQYF. The CDR3 DNA reads as TGTGCCAGCAGCCTCGGTCCCGGGACAGGGGCAGATACGCAGTATTTT.